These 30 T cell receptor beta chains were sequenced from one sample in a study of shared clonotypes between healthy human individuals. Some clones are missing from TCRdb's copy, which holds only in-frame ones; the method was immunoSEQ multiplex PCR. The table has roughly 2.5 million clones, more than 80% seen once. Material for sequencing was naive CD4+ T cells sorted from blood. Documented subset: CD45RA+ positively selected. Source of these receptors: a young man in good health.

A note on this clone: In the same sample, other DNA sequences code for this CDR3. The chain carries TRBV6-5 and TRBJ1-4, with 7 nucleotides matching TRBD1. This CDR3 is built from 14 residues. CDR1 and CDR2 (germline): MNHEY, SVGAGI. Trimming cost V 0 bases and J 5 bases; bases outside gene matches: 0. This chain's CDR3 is CASSYSRGNEKLFF. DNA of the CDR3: TGTGCCAGCAGTTACTCCAGGGGGAATGAAAAACTGTTTTTT.

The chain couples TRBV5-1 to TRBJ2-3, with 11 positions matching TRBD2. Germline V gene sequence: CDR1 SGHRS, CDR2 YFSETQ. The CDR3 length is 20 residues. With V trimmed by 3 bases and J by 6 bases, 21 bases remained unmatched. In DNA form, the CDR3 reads TGCGCCAGCAGCTCCCCTTCTGGTAGCGGGAGGGGAATGGCTCGGGATACGCAGTATTTT. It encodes CASSSPSGSGRGMARDTQYF.

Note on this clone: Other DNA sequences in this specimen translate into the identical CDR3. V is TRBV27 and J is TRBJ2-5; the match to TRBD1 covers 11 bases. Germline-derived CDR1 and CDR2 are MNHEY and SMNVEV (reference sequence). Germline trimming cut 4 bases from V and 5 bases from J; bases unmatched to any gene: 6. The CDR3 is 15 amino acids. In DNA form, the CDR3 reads TGTGCCAGCAGTTCAGGACAGGGGGCGAGGGAGACCCAGTACTTC. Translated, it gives CASSSGQGARETQYF.

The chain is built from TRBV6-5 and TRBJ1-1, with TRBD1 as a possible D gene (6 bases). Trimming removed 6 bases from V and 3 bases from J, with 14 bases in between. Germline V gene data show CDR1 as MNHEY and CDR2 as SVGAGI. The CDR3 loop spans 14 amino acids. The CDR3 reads CASRKRGAYTEAFF. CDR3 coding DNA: TGTGCCAGCAGGAAGCGGGGGGCTTACACTGAAGCTTTCTTT.

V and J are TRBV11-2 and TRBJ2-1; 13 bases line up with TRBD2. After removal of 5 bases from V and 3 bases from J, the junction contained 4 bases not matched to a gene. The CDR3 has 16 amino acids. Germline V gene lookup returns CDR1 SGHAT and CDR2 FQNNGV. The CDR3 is CASSKGLAGSYNEQFF. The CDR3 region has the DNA TGTGCCAGCAGCAAGGGACTAGCGGGGAGCTACAATGAGCAGTTCTTC.

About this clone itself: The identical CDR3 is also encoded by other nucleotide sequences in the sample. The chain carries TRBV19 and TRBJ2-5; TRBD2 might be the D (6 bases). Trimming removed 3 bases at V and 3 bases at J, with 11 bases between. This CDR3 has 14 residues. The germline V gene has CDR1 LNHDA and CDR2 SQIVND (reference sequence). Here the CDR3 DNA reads TGTGCCAGTAGTATTAGAGGAGGGGAAGAGACCCAGTACTTC. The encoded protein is CASSIRGGEETQYF.

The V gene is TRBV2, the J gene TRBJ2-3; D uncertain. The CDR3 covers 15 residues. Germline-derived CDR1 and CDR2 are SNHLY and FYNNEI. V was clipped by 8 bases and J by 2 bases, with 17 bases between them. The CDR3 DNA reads TGTGCCAGCTTCCGAGGTGTCTTGTTCACAGATACGCAGTATTTT. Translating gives CASFRGVLFTDTQYF. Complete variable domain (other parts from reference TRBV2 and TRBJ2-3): EPEVTQTPSHQVTQMGQEVILRCVPISNHLYFYWYRQILGQKVEFLVSFYNNEISEKSEIFDDQFSVERPDGSNFTLKIRSTKLEDSAMYFCASFRGVLFTDTQYFGPGTRLTVL.

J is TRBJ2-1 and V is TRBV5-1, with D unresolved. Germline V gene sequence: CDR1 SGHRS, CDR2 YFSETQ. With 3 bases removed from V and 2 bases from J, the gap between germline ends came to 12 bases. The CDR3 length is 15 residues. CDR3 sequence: CASSSPRAPYNEQFF. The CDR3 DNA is TGCGCCAGCAGCTCCCCTCGCGCCCCCTACAATGAGCAGTTCTTC.

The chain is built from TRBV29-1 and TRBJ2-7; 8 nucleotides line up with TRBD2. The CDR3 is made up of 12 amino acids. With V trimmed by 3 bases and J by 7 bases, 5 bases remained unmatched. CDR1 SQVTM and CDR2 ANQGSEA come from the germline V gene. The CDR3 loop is CSVDPSGGEQYF. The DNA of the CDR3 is TGCAGCGTTGATCCATCGGGGGGGGAGCAGTACTTC.

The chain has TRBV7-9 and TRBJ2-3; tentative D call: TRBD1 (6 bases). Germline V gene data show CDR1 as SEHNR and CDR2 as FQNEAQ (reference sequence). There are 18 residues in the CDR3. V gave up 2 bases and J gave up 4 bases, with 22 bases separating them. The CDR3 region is CASSLYGGARDNADTQYF. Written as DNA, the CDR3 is TGTGCCAGCAGCTTATATGGGGGCGCCCGGGATAACGCAGATACGCAGTATTTT.

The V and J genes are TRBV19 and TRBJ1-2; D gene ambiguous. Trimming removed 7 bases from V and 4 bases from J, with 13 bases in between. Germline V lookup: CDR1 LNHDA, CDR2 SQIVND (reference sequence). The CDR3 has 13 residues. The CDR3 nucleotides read TGTGCCAGTACCCCCCTTGGCAGCTATGGCTACACCTTC. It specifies CASTPLGSYGYTF.

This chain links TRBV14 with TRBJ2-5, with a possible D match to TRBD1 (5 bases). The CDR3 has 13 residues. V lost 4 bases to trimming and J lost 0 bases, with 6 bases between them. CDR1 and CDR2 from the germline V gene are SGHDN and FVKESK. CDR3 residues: CASSRTHQETQYF. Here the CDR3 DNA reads TGTGCCAGCAGCCGGACACACCAAGAGACCCAGTACTTC.

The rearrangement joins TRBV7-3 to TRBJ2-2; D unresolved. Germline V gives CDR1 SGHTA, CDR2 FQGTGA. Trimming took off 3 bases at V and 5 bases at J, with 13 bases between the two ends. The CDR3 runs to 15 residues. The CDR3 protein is CASSFSPGGTGELFF. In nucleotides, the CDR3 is TGTGCCAGCAGCTTTAGTCCAGGCGGAACCGGGGAGCTGTTTTTT.

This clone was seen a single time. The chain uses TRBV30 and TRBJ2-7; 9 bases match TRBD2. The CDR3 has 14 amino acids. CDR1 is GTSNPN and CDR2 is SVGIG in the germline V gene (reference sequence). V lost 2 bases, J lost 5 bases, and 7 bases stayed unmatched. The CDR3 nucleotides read TGTGCCTGGAGTAGCGGGAGGACGAGCGACGAGCAGTACTTC. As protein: CAWSSGRTSDEQYF.

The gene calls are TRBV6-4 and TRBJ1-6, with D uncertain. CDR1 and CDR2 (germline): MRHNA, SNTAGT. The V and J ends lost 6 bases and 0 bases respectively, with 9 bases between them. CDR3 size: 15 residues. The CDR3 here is CASSKESSYNSPLHF. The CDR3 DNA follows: TGTGCCAGCAGCAAAGAAAGCTCCTATAATTCACCCCTCCACTTT.

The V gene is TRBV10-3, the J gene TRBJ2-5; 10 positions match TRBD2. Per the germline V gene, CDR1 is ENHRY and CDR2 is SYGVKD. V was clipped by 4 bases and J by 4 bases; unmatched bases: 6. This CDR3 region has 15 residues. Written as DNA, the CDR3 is TGTGCCATCAGTGGTAGCGGGGGGCTCGGAGAGACCCAGTACTTC. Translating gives CAISGSGGLGETQYF.

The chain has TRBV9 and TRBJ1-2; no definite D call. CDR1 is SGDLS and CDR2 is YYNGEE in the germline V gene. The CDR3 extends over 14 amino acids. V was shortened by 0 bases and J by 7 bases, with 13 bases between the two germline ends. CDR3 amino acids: CASSVGYTFSGYTF. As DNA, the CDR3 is TGTGCCAGCAGCGTAGGGTACACTTTCAGTGGCTACACCTTC.

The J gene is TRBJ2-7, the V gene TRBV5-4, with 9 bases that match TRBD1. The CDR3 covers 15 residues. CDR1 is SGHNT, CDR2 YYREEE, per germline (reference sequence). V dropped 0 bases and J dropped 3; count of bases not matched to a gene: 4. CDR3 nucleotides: TGTGCCAGCAGCTTGGCCGGACAGGGGATCTACGAGCAGTACTTC. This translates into CASSLAGQGIYEQYF.

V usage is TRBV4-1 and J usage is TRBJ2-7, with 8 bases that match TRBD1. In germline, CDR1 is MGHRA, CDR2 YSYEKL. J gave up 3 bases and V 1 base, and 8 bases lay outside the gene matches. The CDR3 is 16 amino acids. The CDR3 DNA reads TGCGCCAGCAGCCAAGTAGTTGCAGGGGGCCTCTACGAGCAGTACTTC. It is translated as CASSQVVAGGLYEQYF.

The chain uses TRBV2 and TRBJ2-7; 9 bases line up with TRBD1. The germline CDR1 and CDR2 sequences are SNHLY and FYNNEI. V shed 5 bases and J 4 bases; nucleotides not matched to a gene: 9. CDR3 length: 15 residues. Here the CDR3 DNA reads TGTGCCAGCAGTACCCCCGGGACAGGGCATTACGAGCAGTACTTC. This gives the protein CASSTPGTGHYEQYF.

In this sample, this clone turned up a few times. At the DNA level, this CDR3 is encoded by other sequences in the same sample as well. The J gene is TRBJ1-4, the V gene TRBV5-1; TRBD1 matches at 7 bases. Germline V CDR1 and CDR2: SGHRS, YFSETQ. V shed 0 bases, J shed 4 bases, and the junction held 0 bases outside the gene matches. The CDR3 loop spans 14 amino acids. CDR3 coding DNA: TGCGCCAGCAGCTTGGGACAGGGTAATGAAAAACTGTTTTTT. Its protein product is CASSLGQGNEKLFF. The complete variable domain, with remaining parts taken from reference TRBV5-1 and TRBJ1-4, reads KAGVTQTPRYLIKTRGQQVTLSCSPISGHRSVSWYQQTPGQGLQFLFEYFSETQRNKGNFPGRFSGRQFSNSRSEMNVSTLELGDSALYLCASSLGQGNEKLFFGSGTQLSVL.

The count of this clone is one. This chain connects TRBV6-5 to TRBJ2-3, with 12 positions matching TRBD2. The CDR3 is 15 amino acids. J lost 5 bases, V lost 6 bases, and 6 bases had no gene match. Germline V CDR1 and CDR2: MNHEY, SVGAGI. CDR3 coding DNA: TGTGCCAGCAGCCCCACTAGCGGGGGGATAGATACGCAGTATTTT. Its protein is CASSPTSGGIDTQYF.

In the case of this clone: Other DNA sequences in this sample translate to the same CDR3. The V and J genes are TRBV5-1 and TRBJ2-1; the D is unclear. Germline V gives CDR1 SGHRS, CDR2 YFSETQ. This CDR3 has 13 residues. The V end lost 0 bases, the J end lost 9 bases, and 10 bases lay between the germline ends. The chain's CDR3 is CASSLGLAGEQFF. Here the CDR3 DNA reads TGCGCCAGCAGCTTGGGGTTAGCTGGTGAGCAGTTCTTC.

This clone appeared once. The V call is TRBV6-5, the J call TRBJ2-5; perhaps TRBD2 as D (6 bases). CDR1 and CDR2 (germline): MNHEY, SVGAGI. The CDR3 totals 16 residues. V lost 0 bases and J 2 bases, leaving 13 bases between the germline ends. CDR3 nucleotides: TGTGCCAGCAGTTACTCGATTAGCGCGGGACAAGAGACCCAGTACTTC. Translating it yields CASSYSISAGQETQYF.

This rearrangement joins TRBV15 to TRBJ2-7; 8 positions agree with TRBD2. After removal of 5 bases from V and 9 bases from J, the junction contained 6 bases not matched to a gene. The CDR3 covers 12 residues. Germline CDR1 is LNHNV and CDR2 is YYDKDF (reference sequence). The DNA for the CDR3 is TGTGCCACCAGCCTAGGACTAGCAGTGCAGTACTTC. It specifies CATSLGLAVQYF.

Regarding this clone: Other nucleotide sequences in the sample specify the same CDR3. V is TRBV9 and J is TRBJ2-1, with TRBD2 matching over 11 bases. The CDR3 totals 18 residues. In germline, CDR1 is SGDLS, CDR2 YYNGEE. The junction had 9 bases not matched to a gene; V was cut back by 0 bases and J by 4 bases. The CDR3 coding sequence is TGTGCCAGCAGCGTAGCTCTGTCTAGCGGGGGGTCTTACAATGAGCAGTTCTTC. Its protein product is CASSVALSSGGSYNEQFF.

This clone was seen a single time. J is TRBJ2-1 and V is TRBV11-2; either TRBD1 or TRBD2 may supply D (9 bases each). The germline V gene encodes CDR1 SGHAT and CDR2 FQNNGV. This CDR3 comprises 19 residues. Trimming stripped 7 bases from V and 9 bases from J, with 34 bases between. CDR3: CASTSTGGVWREGRSEQFF. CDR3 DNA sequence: TGTGCCAGCACTTCAACAGGGGGCGTATGGCGGGAGGGCCGAAGTGAGCAGTTCTTC. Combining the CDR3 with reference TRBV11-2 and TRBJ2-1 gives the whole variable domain EAGVAQSPRYKIIEKRQSVAFWCNPISGHATLYWYQQILGQGPKLLIQFQNNGVVDDSQLPKDRFSAERLKGVDSTLKIQPAKLEDSAVYLCASTSTGGVWREGRSEQFFGPGTRLTVL.

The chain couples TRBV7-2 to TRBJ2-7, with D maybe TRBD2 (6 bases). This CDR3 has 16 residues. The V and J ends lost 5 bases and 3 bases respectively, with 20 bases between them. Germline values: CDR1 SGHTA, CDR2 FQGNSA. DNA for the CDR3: TGTGCCAGCAGCACAACGGGGTCAGCGGGCAACTACGAGCAGTACTTC. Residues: CASSTTGSAGNYEQYF.

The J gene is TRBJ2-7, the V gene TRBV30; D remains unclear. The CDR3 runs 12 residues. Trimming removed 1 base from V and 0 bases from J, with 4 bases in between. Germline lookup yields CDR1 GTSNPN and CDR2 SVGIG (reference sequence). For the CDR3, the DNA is TGTGCCTGGAGTGAGAGCTCCTACGAGCAGTACTTC. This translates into CAWSESSYEQYF. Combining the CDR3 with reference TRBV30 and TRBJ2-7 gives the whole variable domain SQTIHQWPATLVQPVGSPLSLECTVEGTSNPNLYWYRQAAGRGLQLLFYSVGIGQISSEVPQNLSASRPQDRQFILSSKKLLLSDSGFYLCAWSESSYEQYFGPGTRLTVT.

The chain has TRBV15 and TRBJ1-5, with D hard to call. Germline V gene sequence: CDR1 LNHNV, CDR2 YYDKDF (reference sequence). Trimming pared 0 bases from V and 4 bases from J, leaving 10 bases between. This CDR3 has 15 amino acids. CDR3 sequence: CATSRDAELNQPQHF. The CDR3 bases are TGTGCCACCAGCAGAGATGCAGAGTTAAATCAGCCCCAGCATTTT.